This T cell receptor beta chain was identified during a study of blood T cell repertoires in COVID-19. Overall study: Donors in the United States, Italy and Spain gave samples during acute or convalescent COVID-19. The analysed material was cDNA or gDNA that came from T cells, B-cell-depleted T cells, or PBMCs.

Per the study methods: Scientists estimated how many nucleated cells there were by amplifying reference gene primers. Clones were sequenced by immunoSEQ multiplex PCR, and TCRdb holds only the in-frame ones, with some missing. For V, J and clone size, that table is used; D and trimming come from the DNA. This table holds about 210,000 clones, 70% to 90% found once. After removal of 1 base from V and 5 bases from J, the junction contained 0 bases not matched to a gene. The CDR3 spans 14 residues. Germline V gene lookup returns CDR1 SGHNT and CDR2 YENEEA. The Seattle patients joined while their infection was active and were tracked longitudinally afterward.

The sample comprised peripheral blood. The J gene is TRBJ1-4, the V gene TRBV11-3; 8 positions match TRBD1. This clonotype originated in an older woman with COVID-19, enrolled during active disease. The CDR3 nucleotides read TGTGCCAGCAGCTTAGGGACAGGGAATGAAAAACTGTTTTTT. It translates to CASSLGTGNEKLFF. The entire variable domain, with the rest obtained from reference TRBV11-3 and TRBJ1-4, is as follows: EAGVVQSPRYKIIEKKQPVAFWCNPISGHNTLYWYLQNLGQGPELLIRYENEEAVDDSQLPKDRFSAERLKGVDSTLKIQPAELGDSAVYLCASSLGTGNEKLFFGSGTQLSVL.